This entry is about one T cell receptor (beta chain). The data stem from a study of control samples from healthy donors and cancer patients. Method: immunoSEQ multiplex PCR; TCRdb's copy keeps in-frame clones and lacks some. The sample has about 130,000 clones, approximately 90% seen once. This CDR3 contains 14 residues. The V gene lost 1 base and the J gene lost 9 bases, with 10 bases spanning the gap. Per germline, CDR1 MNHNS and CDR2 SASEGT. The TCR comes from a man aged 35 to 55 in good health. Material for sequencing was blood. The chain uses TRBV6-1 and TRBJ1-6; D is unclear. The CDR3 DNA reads TGTGCCAGCAGTGAAGACACACGGATTTCACCCCTCCACTTT. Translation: CASSEDTRISPLHF.